The present T cell receptor beta chain was sequenced within a study of blood T cell repertoires in COVID-19. The repertoire was sequenced with immunoSEQ multiplex PCR; TCRdb's copy has only in-frame clones and lacks some. The table has some 170,000 clones, approximately 90% seen once; the top ten hold around 13%. Germline CDR1 SEHNR, CDR2 FQNEAQ (reference sequence). The V and J ends lost 7 bases and 2 bases respectively, with 17 bases between them. CDR3 length: 16 residues. Seattle's cohort entered during active infection and was followed longitudinally. The sequence was collected from a woman aged 70-85 years with COVID-19, enrolled during active disease. The chain combines TRBV7-9 with TRBJ2-2, with a tentative D call TRBD1 (6 bases). The sample taken for sequencing was peripheral blood. In DNA, the CDR3 is TGTGCCAGCACCACAGGCCGGACAGCCAACACCGGGGAGCTGTTTTTT. Translating it yields CASTTGRTANTGELFF.